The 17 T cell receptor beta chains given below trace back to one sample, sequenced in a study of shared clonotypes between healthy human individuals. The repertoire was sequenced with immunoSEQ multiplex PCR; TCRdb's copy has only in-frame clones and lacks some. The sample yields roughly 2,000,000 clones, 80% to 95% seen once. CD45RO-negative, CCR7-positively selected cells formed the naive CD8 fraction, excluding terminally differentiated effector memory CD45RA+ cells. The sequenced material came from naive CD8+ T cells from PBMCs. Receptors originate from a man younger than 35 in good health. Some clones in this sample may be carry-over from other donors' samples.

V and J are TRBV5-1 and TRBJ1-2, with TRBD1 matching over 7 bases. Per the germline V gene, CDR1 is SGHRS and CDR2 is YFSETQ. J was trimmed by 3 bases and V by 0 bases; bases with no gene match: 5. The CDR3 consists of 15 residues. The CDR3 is CASSLEFQGDYGYTF. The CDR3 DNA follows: TGCGCCAGCAGCTTGGAATTTCAGGGGGACTATGGCTACACCTTC.

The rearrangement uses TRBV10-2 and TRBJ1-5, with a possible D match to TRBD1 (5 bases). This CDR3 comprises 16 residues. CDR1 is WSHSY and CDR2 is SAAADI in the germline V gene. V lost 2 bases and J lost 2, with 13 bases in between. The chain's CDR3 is CASSEGSGAGNQPQHF. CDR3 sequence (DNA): TGCGCCAGCAGTGAGGGATCCGGGGCGGGCAATCAGCCCCAGCATTTT.

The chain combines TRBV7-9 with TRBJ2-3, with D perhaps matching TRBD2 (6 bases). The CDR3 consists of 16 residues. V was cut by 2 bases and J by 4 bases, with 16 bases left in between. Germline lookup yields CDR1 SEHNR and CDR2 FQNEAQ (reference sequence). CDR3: CASSLPAGLSADTQYF. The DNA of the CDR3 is TGTGCCAGCAGCTTACCAGCGGGTCTCTCAGCAGATACGCAGTATTTT.

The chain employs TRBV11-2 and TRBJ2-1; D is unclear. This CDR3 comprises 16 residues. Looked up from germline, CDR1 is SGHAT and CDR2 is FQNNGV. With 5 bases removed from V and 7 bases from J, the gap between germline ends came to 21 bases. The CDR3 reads CASSPNRRFAENEQFF. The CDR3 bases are TGTGCCAGCAGCCCCAACCGAAGGTTCGCGGAAAATGAGCAGTTCTTC.

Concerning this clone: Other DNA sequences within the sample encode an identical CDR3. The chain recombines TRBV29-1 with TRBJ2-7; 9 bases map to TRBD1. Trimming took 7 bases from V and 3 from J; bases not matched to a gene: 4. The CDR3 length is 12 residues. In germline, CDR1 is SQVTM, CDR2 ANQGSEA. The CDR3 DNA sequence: TGCAGCGCCGGGACAGGGAGCTACGAGCAGTACTTC. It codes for CSAGTGSYEQYF.

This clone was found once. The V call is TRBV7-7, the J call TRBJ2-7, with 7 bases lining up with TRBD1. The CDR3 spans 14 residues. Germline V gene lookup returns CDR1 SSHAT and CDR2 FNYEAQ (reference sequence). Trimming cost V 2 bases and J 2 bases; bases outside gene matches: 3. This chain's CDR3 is CASSLSTGTYEQYF. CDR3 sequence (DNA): TGTGCCAGCAGCTTATCGACAGGGACCTACGAGCAGTACTTC.

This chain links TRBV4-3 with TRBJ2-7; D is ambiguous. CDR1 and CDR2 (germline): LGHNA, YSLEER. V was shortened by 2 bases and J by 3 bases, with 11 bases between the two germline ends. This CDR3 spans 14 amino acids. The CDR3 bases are TGCGCCAGCAGCCAATCGACCATCAGCTACGAGCAGTACTTC. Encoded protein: CASSQSTISYEQYF.

This CDR3 reads CASSQQTGEGDTEAFF. In nucleotides, the CDR3 is TGTGCCAGCAGTCAACAGACAGGAGAGGGGGACACTGAAGCTTTCTTT. J is TRBJ1-1 and V is TRBV27; a weak D match, TRBD1 (6 bases). The CDR3 has 16 residues. V gave up 5 bases and J gave up 3 bases, with 19 bases separating them. CDR1 and CDR2 from the germline V gene are MNHEY and SMNVEV (reference sequence).

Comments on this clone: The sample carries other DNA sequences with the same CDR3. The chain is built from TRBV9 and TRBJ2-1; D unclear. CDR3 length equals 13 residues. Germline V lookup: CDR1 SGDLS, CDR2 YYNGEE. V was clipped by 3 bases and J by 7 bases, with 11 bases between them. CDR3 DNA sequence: TGTGCCAGCAGCGCGGCCAGTGGTAATGAGCAGTTCTTC. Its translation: CASSAASGNEQFF.

The CDR3 coding sequence is TGCGCCAGCAGCCAGATGGGCGGTGGTCGTACTGAAGCTTTCTTT. This gives the protein CASSQMGGGRTEAFF. V is TRBV4-3 and J is TRBJ1-1; D is undetermined. The CDR3 totals 15 residues. The V end was cut by 3 bases, the J end by 5 bases, with 16 bases between. Germline assignment: CDR1 LGHNA and CDR2 YSLEER.

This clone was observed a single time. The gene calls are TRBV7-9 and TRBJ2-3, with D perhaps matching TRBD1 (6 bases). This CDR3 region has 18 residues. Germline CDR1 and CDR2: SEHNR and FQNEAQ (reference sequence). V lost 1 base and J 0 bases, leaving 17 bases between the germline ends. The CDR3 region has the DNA TGTGCCAGCAGCTTAGAACGAGGGAACAGGGCGAGCACAGATACGCAGTATTTT. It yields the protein CASSLERGNRASTDTQYF.

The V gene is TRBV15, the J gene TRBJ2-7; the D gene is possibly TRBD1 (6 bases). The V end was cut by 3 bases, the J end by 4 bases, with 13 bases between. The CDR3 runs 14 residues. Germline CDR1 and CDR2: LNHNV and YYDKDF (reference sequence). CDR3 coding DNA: TGTGCCACCAGCAGCCTAATGACAGGATACGAGCAGTACTTC. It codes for CATSSLMTGYEQYF. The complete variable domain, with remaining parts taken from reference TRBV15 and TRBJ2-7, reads DAMVIQNPRYQVTQFGKPVTLSCSQTLNHNVMYWYQQKSSQAPKLLFHYYDKDFNNEADTPDNFQSRRPNTSFCFLDIRSPGLGDTAMYLCATSSLMTGYEQYFGPGTRLTVT.

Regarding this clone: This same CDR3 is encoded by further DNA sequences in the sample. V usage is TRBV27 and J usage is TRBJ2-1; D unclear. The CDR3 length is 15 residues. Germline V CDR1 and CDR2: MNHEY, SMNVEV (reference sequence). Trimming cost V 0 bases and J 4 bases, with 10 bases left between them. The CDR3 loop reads CASSLSTASYNEQFF. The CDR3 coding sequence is TGTGCCAGCAGTTTATCGACGGCTTCTTACAATGAGCAGTTCTTC.

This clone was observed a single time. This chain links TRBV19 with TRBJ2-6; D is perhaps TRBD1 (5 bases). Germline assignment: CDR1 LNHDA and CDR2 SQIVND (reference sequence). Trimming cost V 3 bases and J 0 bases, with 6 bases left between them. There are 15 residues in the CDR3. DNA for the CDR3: TGTGCCAGTAGTATCAGGGTCTCTGGGGCCAACGTCCTGACTTTC. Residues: CASSIRVSGANVLTF.

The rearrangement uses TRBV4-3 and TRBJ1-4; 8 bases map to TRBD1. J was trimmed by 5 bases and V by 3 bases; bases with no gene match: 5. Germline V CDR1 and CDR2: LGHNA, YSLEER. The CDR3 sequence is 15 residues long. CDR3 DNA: TGCGCCAGCAGCCAGGGGACAGGAAACAATGAAAAACTGTTTTTT. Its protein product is CASSQGTGNNEKLFF.

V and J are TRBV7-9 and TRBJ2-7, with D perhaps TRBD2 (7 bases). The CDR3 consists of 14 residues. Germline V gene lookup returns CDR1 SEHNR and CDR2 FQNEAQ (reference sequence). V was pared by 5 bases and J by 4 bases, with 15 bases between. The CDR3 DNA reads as TGTGCCAGCAGCGCGAACGGGGGGCGGTACGAGCAGTACTTC. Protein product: CASSANGGRYEQYF.

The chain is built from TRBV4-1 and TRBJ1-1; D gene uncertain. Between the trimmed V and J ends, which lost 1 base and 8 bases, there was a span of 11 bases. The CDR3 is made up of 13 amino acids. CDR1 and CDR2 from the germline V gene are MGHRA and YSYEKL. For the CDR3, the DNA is TGCGCCAGCAGCCAAGGAACGGCCATAGAAGCTTTCTTT. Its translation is CASSQGTAIEAFF.